This record looks at one T cell receptor (beta chain) sequence and its context. What it binds is not known. The sample originates from a study of identical twins. The CDR3 is 11 amino acids. The V end was cut by 2 bases, the J end by 2 bases, with 4 bases between. Per germline, CDR1 DFQATT and CDR2 SNEGSKA (reference sequence). The study, taken as a whole, reports: In cord blood, abundant beta clonotypes had fewer insertions; memory showed no trend. When twins shared out-of-frame alpha sequences, those sequences had excess low generation probability. Models underpredicted monozygotic twin sharing of out-of-frame TCR alpha.

Only healthy Caucasians were enrolled as donors. One entry per CDR3 protein, called by TCRdb with MiXCR from the 5' RACE reads. Of 550,000 to 800,000 distinct CDR3 sequences in the sample, 7.1% were seen once. This sample was shared with a second study, whose subject was yellow fever vaccine responses in identical twins.

This receptor was taken from a woman aged 18-29 years in good health. The sample comprised PBMCs. This rearrangement joins TRBV20-1 to TRBJ2-7; no clear D. The CDR3 region has the DNA TGCAGTGCTAGACGGGCCTACGAGCAGTACTTC. It is translated as CSARRAYEQYF.